The rows below give T cell receptor beta chains drawn from one sample of a study of blood T cell repertoires in COVID-19. Data came from immunoSEQ multiplex PCR; TCRdb stores just in-frame clones and leaves some out. The table shows roughly 430,000 clones, with around nine tenths occurring only once. Sequenced input: PBMCs or T cells enriched from blood (not recorded which). All receptors come from a woman between 18 and 29 years old who had been exposed to COVID-19. Each CDR3 is given with its conserved first and last residue. D genes are given only for firm matches. The size of a clone is reported for some rows only, either as once, few or many, or as a class for expanded clones.

TGTGCCAGCAGTGCCAGGGGGCGAAGAAGGCAAAAACTGTTTTTT,CASSARGRRRQKLFF,TRBD1,15,TRBJ1-4,TRBV28,NA
TGTGCCAGCAGTTTACGTTGGGAGGGCGCTGAAGCTTTCTTT,CASSLRWEGAEAFF,NA,14,TRBJ1-1,TRBV27,NA
TGTGCCAGCAGCCTTCTAGCGGACAACTCCTACGAGCAGTACTTC,CASSLLADNSYEQYF,TRBD2,15,TRBJ2-7,TRBV5-6,NA
TGTGCCAGCAGTGTATCCGGGACAGGGGATGAAAAACTGTTTTTT,CASSVSGTGDEKLFF,TRBD1,15,TRBJ1-4,TRBV28,NA
TGTGCCAGCTCACCACCCACCGGGACAGGGGGGGGCAATGAGCAGTTCTTC,CASSPPTGTGGGNEQFF,TRBD1,17,TRBJ2-1,TRBV18,NA
TGTGCCAGCAGCCAAGGAGGTGACTACGAGCAGTACTTC,CASSQGGDYEQYF,NA,13,TRBJ2-7,TRBV11-3,NA
TGTGCCAGCAGTTTATCGATTCCGGGGGTAGGTGGCTACACCTTC,CASSLSIPGVGGYTF,NA,15,TRBJ1-2,TRBV27,NA
TGTGCCAGCAGTCCAAAAGGGGGGACAGGCAATAACTATGGCTACACCTTC,CASSPKGGTGNNYGYTF,TRBD1,17,TRBJ1-2,TRBV5-4,NA
TGTGCCAGCTCACCGAATACTTCCGGGAGGGGCTACGAGCAGTACTTC,CASSPNTSGRGYEQYF,TRBD2,16,TRBJ2-7,TRBV18,NA
TGTGCCACCAGTTCGTGGCAGGGCGGTCGGAGCGGGGAAGAGACCCAGTACTTC,CATSSWQGGRSGEETQYF,TRBD2,18,TRBJ2-5,TRBV24-1,NA
TGTGCCAGCAGTTTCTCTCCGTCCTATCCCACAGATACGCAGTATTTT,CASSFSPSYPTDTQYF,NA,16,TRBJ2-3,TRBV28,NA
TGTGCCAGCAGTCCCCGACAGGGTAGCAATCAGCCCCAGCATTTT,CASSPRQGSNQPQHF,TRBD1,15,TRBJ1-5,TRBV28,NA
TGTGCCAGCAGCTTAGCGGCAGGCCCTAACACTGAAGCTTTCTTT,CASSLAAGPNTEAFF,NA,15,TRBJ1-1,TRBV7-9,NA
TGTGCCAGCAGCAACGGGAGGGCCCAGTACTTC,CASSNGRAQYF,TRBD2,11,TRBJ2-5,TRBV12-3/TRBV12-4,NA
TGTGCCAGCAGTGAGCTCCGAGGGGGCGGGGAGCTGTTTTTT,CASSELRGGGELFF,NA,14,TRBJ2-2,TRBV4-2,NA
TGTGCCAGCAGTTTAGAGAGACAGAGCTCCTATAATTCACCCCTCCACTTT,CASSLERQSSYNSPLHF,NA,17,TRBJ1-6,TRBV28,once
TGTGCCAGCAGCTTAGCTAGCGGGGGTTTCAATGAGCAGTTCTTC,CASSLASGGFNEQFF,TRBD2,15,TRBJ2-1,TRBV7-8,NA
TGTGCCAGCAGCTTAGACTGGCCAAACGGGGGCAATGAGCAGTTCTTC,CASSLDWPNGGNEQFF,NA,16,TRBJ2-1,TRBV7-8,NA
TGTGCCATCAGTGAGTCTGGCAGTCCGCAGTATTTT,CAISESGSPQYF,NA,12,TRBJ2-3,TRBV10-3,NA
TGTGCCACCAGCAGATCAAAGGACAGGGGTGGTTTAAACACCATATATTTT,CATSRSKDRGGLNTIYF,TRBD1,17,TRBJ1-3,TRBV15,NA
TGTGCAAGTCGCTTTAACCCCCGGGGGGTACACACCGGGGAGCTGTTTTTT,CASRFNPRGVHTGELFF,NA,17,TRBJ2-2,TRBV12-2,NA
TGTGCCAGCAGCTTGGCAGGGCCCTACGAGCAGTACTTC,CASSLAGPYEQYF,NA,13,TRBJ2-7,TRBV11-3,NA
TGTGCCAGCAGTTTAGGGGGGCACTATGGCTACACCTTC,CASSLGGHYGYTF,NA,13,TRBJ1-2,TRBV12-3/TRBV12-4,NA
TGTGCCAGCAGCTCCCCCCTACAGGGGAGGACGACTGAAGCTTTCTTT,CASSSPLQGRTTEAFF,TRBD1,16,TRBJ1-1,TRBV7-9,NA
TGTGCCAGCAGCCACTCAGGATGGGAGCAGTACTTC,CASSHSGWEQYF,NA,12,TRBJ2-7,TRBV14,NA
TGCGCCAGCCGCCTTGGGACAGGGGTGGACAATGAGCAGTTCTTC,CASRLGTGVDNEQFF,TRBD1,15,TRBJ2-1,TRBV10-1,NA
TGTGCCTGGAAAGACAGGGTCTATAATGAAAAACTGTTTTTT,CAWKDRVYNEKLFF,TRBD1,14,TRBJ1-4,TRBV30,NA
TGTGCCAGCTCACCAGATGGGGCTAGCAATCAGCCCCAGCATTTT,CASSPDGASNQPQHF,NA,15,TRBJ1-5,TRBV18,NA
TGTGCCAGCAAGCCGGGGGGGGCCACCTACGAGCAGTACTTC,CASKPGGATYEQYF,TRBD2,14,TRBJ2-7,TRBV3-1/TRBV3-2,NA
TGTGCCAGCAGCGTAGGCGGGGCCAATTCACCCCTCCACTTT,CASSVGGANSPLHF,NA,14,TRBJ1-6,TRBV9,NA
TGTGCCAGCAGTGTACGGGGATTCGGGGAGCCCCAGCATTTT,CASSVRGFGEPQHF,NA,14,TRBJ1-5,TRBV2,NA
TGTGCCAGCAGCCCGGATCTTGCGGGCAATCAGCCCCAGCATTTT,CASSPDLAGNQPQHF,NA,15,TRBJ1-5,TRBV6-5,NA
TGTGCCACCGGAAAGGGGTCTAGCACAGATACGCAGTATTTT,CATGKGSSTDTQYF,NA,14,TRBJ2-3,TRBV24-1,NA
TGTGCCAGCAGCCCGACAGGGACTTTCTATGGCTACACCTTC,CASSPTGTFYGYTF,TRBD1,14,TRBJ1-2,TRBV9,NA
TGTGCCAGCAGCGGTGGGACAGGGGGCAAGCTGTACAATGAGCAGTTCTTC,CASSGGTGGKLYNEQFF,TRBD1,17,TRBJ2-1,TRBV7-9,NA
TGTGCCAGCAGCCAAGAGGCGGCCTCCTACAATGAGCAGTTCTTC,CASSQEAASYNEQFF,NA,15,TRBJ2-1,TRBV3-1/TRBV3-2,NA
TGTGCCAGCACCCTAGCGGGAGCTACAGATACGCAGTATTTT,CASTLAGATDTQYF,TRBD2,14,TRBJ2-3,TRBV2,NA
TGTGCCAGCAGTGAAGGCGGGGCTAGCACAGATACGCAGTATTTT,CASSEGGASTDTQYF,NA,15,TRBJ2-3,TRBV28,NA
TGTGCCATCAGTGGACAGGCCACCGGGGAGCTGTTTTTT,CAISGQATGELFF,NA,13,TRBJ2-2,TRBV10-3,NA
TGTGCCAGCGCCGGGACAGGCTATAATTCACCCCTCCACTTT,CASAGTGYNSPLHF,TRBD1,14,TRBJ1-6,TRBV7-6,NA
TGTGCCAGTAGTGCGCGGGGGACTGGAAACACCATATATTTT,CASSARGTGNTIYF,NA,14,TRBJ1-3,TRBV19,NA
TGTGCCAGCAGCCATAGCAATCAGCCCCAGCATTTT,CASSHSNQPQHF,NA,12,TRBJ1-5,TRBV5-6,once
TGCGCCAGCAGCTTGGGGACAGCAACTAATGAAAAACTGTTTTTT,CASSLGTATNEKLFF,NA,15,TRBJ1-4,TRBV5-1,few
TGTGCCAGCAGCCTGGGACTAGCGAGCTACAATGAGCAGTTCTTC,CASSLGLASYNEQFF,TRBD2,15,TRBJ2-1,TRBV7-9,once